The 3 T cell receptor beta chains below were found in one sample sequenced in a study of blood T cells in healthy people across ages. Next came a second PCR, run for roughly 6 to 11 cycles, which used a sample-barcoded 5' primer along with a J-beta primer mix. MiXCR, run by TCRdb on the 5' RACE reads, gives a single entry per CDR3 protein. The sample lists 800,000 to 950,000 distinct CDR3 sequences, about 29% occurring once. These sequences were also reported in another study, on T cells of mothers and their children.

What was sequenced was blood. These receptors originate from a woman aged 40 to 49 in good health.

This clonotype was seen more than once but under ten times. The chain combines TRBV5-1 with TRBJ2-7; maybe TRBD2 (6 bases). V lost 0 bases and J lost 3, with 13 bases in between. Germline values: CDR1 SGHRS, CDR2 YFSETQ. The CDR3 runs 15 residues. CDR3 residues: CASSLVGGEDYEQYF. The CDR3 bases are TGCGCCAGCAGCTTGGTGGGCGGGGAGGACTACGAGCAGTACTTC.

On this clonotype: The junction departs from germline at one end; a sequencing error may be responsible. The rearrangement joins TRBV3-1 to TRBJ2-1, with TRBD1 matching 10 bases. This CDR3 has 16 amino acids. Germline CDR1 LGHDT, CDR2 YNNKEL (reference sequence). CDR3 protein: CASSQRDRGLRNERFF. The CDR3 DNA follows: TGTGCCAGTAGCCAACGAGACAGGGGGCTTAGGAATGAGCGGTTCTTC.

CDR3 in amino acids: CASSVVGRTEAFF. The CDR3 DNA sequence: TGTGCCAGCAGCGTAGTAGGCAGGACTGAAGCTTTCTTT. This chain joins TRBV9 and TRBJ1-1; D remains unclear. The CDR3 length is 13 residues. Germline V gene sequence: CDR1 SGDLS, CDR2 YYNGEE. The V gene lost 0 bases and the J gene lost 5 bases, with 8 bases spanning the gap.